The rows below give T cell receptor beta chains drawn from one sample of a study of T cell responses to AZD1222 COVID-19 vaccine. The method was immunoSEQ multiplex PCR; TCRdb's version includes in-frame clones alone and lacks a portion of them. This sample has 84,000 or so clones, with around 87% found just once. The sample consisted of peripheral blood, taken on day 0 of AZD1222 vaccination. The receptors come from an adult in good health. Both conserved end residues are part of each CDR3. D genes are given only for firm matches. Clone sizes are given selectively: once, few, many, or a class where the clone is expanded.

J gene | clone size | V gene | D gene | CDR3 DNA | CDR3 protein
TRBJ1-3 | - | TRBV4-1 | - | TGCGCCAGCAGCCAGGGGAGGGCACTTCTCTCTGGAAACACCATATATTTT | CASSQGRALLSGNTIYF
TRBJ2-5 | - | TRBV7-2 | - | TGTGCCAGCAGCTTATATCAGATAGGAGAGACCCAGTACTTC | CASSLYQIGETQYF
TRBJ2-2 | - | TRBV19 | TRBD1 | TGTGCCGCGGGACAGGACACCGGGGAGCTGTTTTTT | CAAGQDTGELFF
TRBJ1-6 | - | TRBV7-8 | - | TGTGCCAGCAGCTTAGTATCCGGGGTAAAAAGCTCCTATAATTCACCCCTCCACTTT | CASSLVSGVKSSYNSPLHF
TRBJ2-7 | - | TRBV2 | TRBD1 | TGTGCCAACCGCGGGACAGGGGGCTACGAGCAGTACTTC | CANRGTGGYEQYF
TRBJ2-1 | - | TRBV19 | TRBD2 | TGTGCCAGTACCACTAGCGGACGCTCCTACAATGAGCAGTTCTTC | CASTTSGRSYNEQFF
TRBJ2-5 | - | TRBV11-2 | - | TGTGCCAGCAGCCTGGAGAGGGGGGAGACCCAGTACTTC | CASSLERGETQYF
TRBJ2-3 | - | TRBV5-1 | TRBD2 | TGCGCCAGCAGCTTGAATGGAGCGGGAGGAGATACGCAGTATTTT | CASSLNGAGGDTQYF
TRBJ2-2 | - | TRBV7-8 | TRBD2 | TGTGCCAGCGGCGCTAGCGGGAGAGGGGGGGAGCTGTTTTTT | CASGASGRGGELFF
TRBJ1-3 | - | TRBV7-2 | - | TGTGCCAGCAGCCTAGACAGAGGGAGAAACACCATATATTTT | CASSLDRGRNTIYF
TRBJ2-3 | - | TRBV2 | TRBD2 | TGTGCCAGCAGTGAAGAATTAGGACTAGCGGGAGATACGCAGTATTTT | CASSEELGLAGDTQYF
TRBJ2-1 | - | TRBV2 | TRBD2 | TGTGCCAGCAGTTTGAGCGGGAGTTCCTACAATGAGCAGTTCTTC | CASSLSGSSYNEQFF
TRBJ1-2 | - | TRBV6-1 | - | TGTGCCAGCAGTGGCCCCCGGGACCCCCGAGAGGACTATGGCTACACCTTC | CASSGPRDPREDYGYTF
TRBJ2-3 | - | TRBV6-5 | - | TGTGCCAGCAGTCGGGACCTCAGCCCCGGTACGCAGTATTTT | CASSRDLSPGTQYF
TRBJ1-4 | - | TRBV28 | TRBD1 | TGTGCCAGCAGTTCCAGGGACAGCGCTACTAATGAAAAACTGTTTTTT | CASSSRDSATNEKLFF
TRBJ2-1 | - | TRBV28 | - | TGTGCCAGCAGTTTAGGGTGGGGTGAGCAGTTCTTC | CASSLGWGEQFF
TRBJ1-1 | - | TRBV6-2/TRBV6-3 | - | TGTGCCAGCAGTTCTCATACACAGAACACTGAAGCTTTCTTT | CASSSHTQNTEAFF
TRBJ1-4 | few | TRBV28 | - | TGTGCCAGCAGTTTGGCGAGACGAGGAGGGGCAACTAATGAAAAACTGTTTTTT | CASSLARRGGATNEKLFF
TRBJ2-7 | - | TRBV7-2 | TRBD1 | TGTGCCAGCAGCCTCGACAGGGACCGTTCCTACGAGCAGTACTTC | CASSLDRDRSYEQYF
TRBJ1-2 | - | TRBV28 | - | TGTGCCAGCAGTTTATCGGGGGGTATGGGACGGATCTATGGCTACACCTTC | CASSLSGGMGRIYGYTF
TRBJ1-5 | - | TRBV5-3 | - | TGTGCCAGAAGCCCTCCGGAGCCTAATCAGCCCCAGCATTTT | CARSPPEPNQPQHF
TRBJ2-2 | - | TRBV5-6 | - | TGTGCCAGCAGCTTGGAGGAGTCCTCAAGGGAGCTGTTTTTT | CASSLEESSRELFF
TRBJ1-2 | - | TRBV6-6 | - | TGTGCCAGCTCTAGAGGGGGAGACAGATGGTATGGCTACACCTTC | CASSRGGDRWYGYTF
TRBJ1-5 | - | TRBV5-6 | - | TGTGCCAGCAGCTTGGAACGAAGTAATCAGCCCCAGCATTTT | CASSLERSNQPQHF
TRBJ1-2 | - | TRBV5-1 | TRBD1 | TGCGCCAGCAGTCAAAACAGGGGGCTCTCCTATGGCTACACCTTC | CASSQNRGLSYGYTF
TRBJ1-4 | - | TRBV5-4 | - | TGTGCCAGCAGCGGGATGCAGCAAAATGAAAAACTGTTTTTT | CASSGMQQNEKLFF
TRBJ1-1 | - | TRBV7-2 | - | TGTGCCAGCAGCTTAGTAGCGACAATGGATGAAGCTTTCTTT | CASSLVATMDEAFF
TRBJ2-7 | - | TRBV5-1 | TRBD1 | TGCGCCAGCAGCTTACTCGGACAGGGGTACGAGCAGTACTTC | CASSLLGQGYEQYF
TRBJ1-1 | - | TRBV19 | - | TGTGCCAGTAGTACCCTCAGACAGGTACGAACTGAAGCTTTCTTT | CASSTLRQVRTEAFF
TRBJ1-1 | - | TRBV27 | TRBD1 | TGTGCCAGCAGTTTCGCCAGGGGGACTGAAGCTTTCTTT | CASSFARGTEAFF
TRBJ2-7 | - | TRBV28 | - | TGTGCCACCGGGGGGCGACGGGGGTCCTACGAGCAGTACTTC | CATGGRRGSYEQYF
TRBJ2-4 | once | TRBV6-2/TRBV6-3 | - | TGTGCCAGCAGTTACAATCGCATGGCAGGGGGGTACATTCAGTACTTC | CASSYNRMAGGYIQYF
TRBJ2-5 | - | TRBV5-1 | TRBD1 | TGCGCCAGCAGCAAGACAGGGAATGAAGAGACCCAGTACTTC | CASSKTGNEETQYF
TRBJ1-1 | - | TRBV6-5 | - | TGTGCCAGCAAAAGGGGCCGCGGAAGGAACACTGAAGCTTTCTTT | CASKRGRGRNTEAFF
TRBJ2-3 | - | TRBV19 | - | TGTGCCAGTAGTTTACAGGGCACAGATACGCAGTATTTT | CASSLQGTDTQYF
TRBJ2-2 | - | TRBV5-6 | TRBD2 | TGTGCCAGCACTCCGTCCACTAGCGGCCTTAACACCGGGGAGCTGTTTTTT | CASTPSTSGLNTGELFF
TRBJ2-5 | - | TRBV5-6 | TRBD2 | TGTGCCAGCAGCTTAGTCCACTCGACTAGCGGACAAGAGACCCAGTACTTC | CASSLVHSTSGQETQYF
TRBJ1-2 | once | TRBV4-3 | - | TGCGCCAGCAGCCCGGTACCAGGACGTCGAACCTATGGCTACACCTTC | CASSPVPGRRTYGYTF
TRBJ2-2 | - | TRBV5-3 | - | TGTGCCAGAAGCTGCCCAGCGATATCCGGGGAGCTGTTTTTT | CARSCPAISGELFF
TRBJ2-5 | - | TRBV23-1 | TRBD2 | TGCGCCAGCAGTCTGCTAGCGGGAGAGGGAGACAACCTCAGGGTAAGGGAAGAGACCCAGTACTTC | CASSLLAGEGDNLRVREETQYF
TRBJ2-4 | once | TRBV7-3 | - | TGTGCCAGCAGCTCTCCGGGCCAAGGCAACATTCAGTACTTC | CASSSPGQGNIQYF
TRBJ1-1 | - | TRBV6-5 | TRBD1 | TGTGCCAGCAGATTCGACAGGGGCACTGAAGCTTTCTTT | CASRFDRGTEAFF
TRBJ2-2 | once | TRBV30 | - | TGTGCCTGGAGGTATATAGGGAGAAGCACCGGGAAGCTGTTTTTT | CAWRYIGRSTGKLFF
TRBJ2-7 | - | TRBV10-2 | - | TGCGCCAGCAGTGTGTGGGACGAGCAGTACTTC | CASSVWDEQYF
TRBJ2-1 | - | TRBV28 | - | TGTGCCAGCAGTTTAGGTGGGGGGGGCCGGGCTGAGCAGTTCTTC | CASSLGGGGRAEQFF
TRBJ2-3 | - | TRBV13 | - | TGTGCCAGCAGCTTAAAAACTAGCACAGATACGCAGTATTTT | CASSLKTSTDTQYF
TRBJ1-5 | - | TRBV24-1 | TRBD1 | TGTGCCACCAGTGATCCTACAGGGGATAGCAATCAGCCCCAGCATTTT | CATSDPTGDSNQPQHF
TRBJ1-5 | - | TRBV29-1 | - | TGCAGCGTCACAACAGGGTTTAGCAATCAGCCCCAGCATTTT | CSVTTGFSNQPQHF
TRBJ1-2 | - | TRBV7-2 | - | TGTGCCAGCAGCCTAGGTGGGGGCGGTAACTATGGCTACACCTTC | CASSLGGGGNYGYTF
TRBJ2-2 | - | TRBV7-9 | TRBD1 | TGTGCCAGCAGCCCCCCGGGACAGAGGAACACCGGGGAGCTGTTTTTT | CASSPPGQRNTGELFF
TRBJ2-2 | few | TRBV11-2 | TRBD1 | TGTGCCAGCAGCACCTACAGGGGGCGGGCAGCCGGGGAGCTGTTTTTT | CASSTYRGRAAGELFF
TRBJ1-2 | - | TRBV6-5 | - | TGTGCCAGCAGGGGGGCGGCGGCCTATGGCTACACCTTC | CASRGAAAYGYTF
TRBJ1-1 | once | TRBV6-1 | - | TGTGCCAGCAAAAAATCCCTGAACACTGAAGCTTTCTTT | CASKKSLNTEAFF
TRBJ1-1 | - | TRBV6-1 | - | TGTGCCAGCAGTGAGACGGGGAACACTGAAGCTTTCTTT | CASSETGNTEAFF
TRBJ2-7 | - | TRBV28 | TRBD2 | TGTGCCAGCAGTCGGACTAGCGGGAGGAACGAGCAGTACTTC | CASSRTSGRNEQYF
TRBJ1-1 | - | TRBV18 | - | TGTGCCAGTCGACCTGGAACGAACACTGAAGCTTTCTTT | CASRPGTNTEAFF
TRBJ2-7 | - | TRBV7-3 | TRBD1 | TGTGCCAGCAGCCCTTATTCCCTTGACAGGGACCTTTTGAACGAGCAGTACTTC | CASSPYSLDRDLLNEQYF
TRBJ1-2 | - | TRBV14 | - | TGTGCCAGCAGCTTCGTAGCTAACTATGGCTACACCTTC | CASSFVANYGYTF
TRBJ1-3 | - | TRBV27 | - | TGTGCCAGCAGCTTTGCGCAGGGCTCTGGAAACACCATATATTTT | CASSFAQGSGNTIYF
TRBJ2-1 | - | TRBV7-2 | - | TGTGCCAGCAGCTGGGGGGGGACACCGGAGCAGTTCTTC | CASSWGGTPEQFF